These T cell receptor beta chains were read from a single sample in a study of blood T cell repertoires in COVID-19. TCRdb's copy holds only in-frame clones and misses some; the assay was immunoSEQ multiplex PCR. Of hundreds of thousands of clones detected, 85% appear once; the ten largest clones hold 15% to 20%. What was sequenced was PBMCs or T cells enriched from blood (not recorded which). The receptors were sampled from a man aged 40-49 years who had recovered from COVID-19. Both conserved end residues are part of each CDR3. A D gene is named only where the DNA matches it firmly. Only part of the rows carry a size: once, few, many, or a class if the clone is expanded.

>NA|TRBV14|14|TRBJ2-5|NA
CASSQGGAAETQYF
TGTGCCAGCAGCCAAGGGGGCGCAGCAGAGACCCAGTACTTC
>NA|TRBV10-3|15|TRBJ1-5|NA
CAISEEGRSNQPQHF
TGTGCCATCAGTGAGGAGGGAAGGAGCAATCAGCCCCAGCATTTT
>NA|TRBV3-1/TRBV3-2|12|TRBJ2-1|NA
CASSTRNNEQFF
TGTGCCAGCAGCACTCGTAACAATGAGCAGTTCTTC
>NA|TRBV3-1/TRBV3-2|14|TRBJ1-1|NA
CASSPGHTNTEAFF
TGTGCCAGCAGCCCCGGACACACTAACACTGAAGCTTTCTTT
>TRBD1|TRBV18|14|TRBJ1-2|NA
CASSEQGANYGYTF
TGTGCCAGCTCAGAACAGGGGGCTAACTATGGCTACACCTTC
>TRBD1|TRBV28|14|TRBJ2-7|NA
CASSRDREGYEQYF
TGTGCCAGCAGTCGGGACAGGGAAGGGTACGAGCAGTACTTC
>NA|TRBV11-2|16|TRBJ1-1|NA
CASSLGFRGRNTEAFF
TGTGCCAGCAGCTTAGGTTTCAGGGGAAGGAACACTGAAGCTTTCTTT
>NA|TRBV7-3|14|TRBJ2-7|NA
CASSLKWGLQVPYF
TGTGCCAGCAGCTTAAAATGGGGCTTACAGGTCCCATACTTC
>TRBD1|TRBV3-1/TRBV3-2|14|TRBJ1-2|NA
CASSHRQGRNGYTF
TGTGCCAGCAGCCACCGACAGGGCAGAAATGGCTACACCTTC
>NA|TRBV19|14|TRBJ1-1|NA
CASSIAVRAAEAFF
TGTGCCAGTAGTATAGCGGTCAGGGCCGCTGAAGCTTTCTTT
>TRBD1|TRBV19|14|TRBJ2-7|NA
CASSMGQGAYEQYF
TGTGCCAGTAGTATGGGTCAGGGGGCCTACGAGCAGTACTTC
>TRBD2|TRBV6-5|15|TRBJ2-7|NA
CASTTAGGSSYEQYF
TGTGCCAGCACAACCGCGGGGGGCAGCTCCTACGAGCAGTACTTC
>NA|TRBV7-9|12|TRBJ2-5|NA
CASSQYQETQYF
TGTGCCAGCAGCCAGTACCAAGAGACCCAGTACTTC
>NA|TRBV5-8|17|TRBJ2-3|NA
CASSLGDTSTPTDTQYF
TGTGCCAGCAGCTTGGGGGACACATCAACACCCACAGATACGCAGTATTTT
>NA|TRBV24-1|14|TRBJ2-2|few
CATSDLTETGELFF
TGTGCCACCAGTGATTTGACAGAGACCGGGGAGCTGTTTTTT
>TRBD2|TRBV24-1|14|TRBJ2-7|once
CATSDLGAGDEQYF
TGTGCCACCAGTGATTTGGGGGCGGGAGACGAGCAGTACTTC
>NA|TRBV12-5|17|TRBJ1-5|NA
CASGFQIQGKVNQPQHF
TGTGCTAGTGGTTTCCAGATACAGGGAAAAGTTAATCAGCCCCAGCATTTT
>TRBD1|TRBV2|17|TRBJ1-3|NA
CASTAGTGPISGNTIYF
TGTGCCAGCACCGCCGGGACAGGGCCGATCTCTGGAAACACCATATATTTT
>TRBD1|TRBV3-1/TRBV3-2|15|TRBJ1-1|NA
CASSQDGDRRTEAFF
TGTGCCAGCAGCCAAGATGGGGACAGACGCACTGAAGCTTTCTTT
>TRBD2|TRBV27|15|TRBJ2-2|NA
CASSWGGGNTGELFF
TGTGCCAGCAGTTGGGGCGGGGGAAACACCGGGGAGCTGTTTTTT
>TRBD1|TRBV3-1/TRBV3-2|13|TRBJ2-5|NA
CASSPTGGETQYF
TGTGCCAGCAGCCCTACAGGGGGCGAGACCCAGTACTTC
>TRBD1|TRBV28|14|TRBJ1-2|NA
CASSLEGATGGYTF
TGTGCCAGCAGTTTAGAGGGGGCGACGGGTGGCTACACCTTC
>TRBD2|TRBV5-1|16|TRBJ2-3|NA
CASSLPTREGADTQYF
TGCGCCAGCAGCTTGCCGACGCGGGAGGGCGCAGATACGCAGTATTTT
>NA|TRBV25-1|11|TRBJ2-7|NA
CASSVGDEQYF
TGTGCCAGCAGTGTGGGAGACGAGCAGTACTTC
>NA|TRBV15|12|TRBJ1-4|NA
CATSVGGVKLFF
TGTGCCACCAGCGTCGGGGGGGTAAAACTGTTTTTT
>TRBD2|TRBV5-1|17|TRBJ2-3|NA
CASSFLASSGTSDTQYF
TGCGCCAGCAGCTTTTTAGCGTCTAGCGGGACGTCAGATACGCAGTATTTT
>NA|TRBV7-3|14|TRBJ2-1|NA
CASSLLVIADEQFF
TGTGCCAGCAGCTTATTAGTAATAGCAGATGAGCAGTTCTTC
>NA|TRBV7-2|15|TRBJ2-7|NA
CASSLGLVHSYEQYF
TGTGCCAGCAGCTTAGGTTTAGTCCACTCCTACGAGCAGTACTTC
>NA|TRBV7-3|14|TRBJ1-6|NA
CASSRDMGNSPLHF
TGTGCCAGCAGCCGGGACATGGGTAATTCACCCCTCCACTTT
>NA|TRBV6-1|15|TRBJ2-7|few
CASSEASTGAYEQYF
TGTGCCAGCAGTGAAGCCTCGACGGGAGCCTACGAGCAGTACTTC
>NA|TRBV10-3|14|TRBJ2-3|NA
CAISLGLITDTQYF
TGTGCCATCAGCTTAGGACTTATCACAGATACGCAGTATTTT
>TRBD2|TRBV19|14|TRBJ2-7|once
CASSITSAAYEQYF
TGTGCCAGTAGTATAACTAGCGCAGCCTACGAGCAGTACTTC
>TRBD2|TRBV7-6|15|TRBJ2-7|NA
CASSLGLAGSYEQYF
TGTGCCAGCAGCTTAGGTCTAGCGGGGTCCTACGAGCAGTACTTC
>TRBD2|TRBV2|13|TRBJ2-1|NA
CASSVYGGREQFF
TGTGCCAGCAGTGTGTATGGCGGGAGGGAGCAGTTCTTC
>NA|TRBV7-9|15|TRBJ1-1|NA
CASSLAPRGTTEAFF
TGTGCCAGCAGCTTAGCGCCCCGGGGAACCACTGAAGCTTTCTTT
>TRBD1|TRBV30|15|TRBJ1-1|NA
CAWSARQGANTEAFF
TGTGCCTGGAGTGCCCGACAGGGGGCGAACACTGAAGCTTTCTTT
>TRBD2|TRBV28|17|TRBJ2-1|NA
CASSLYPPAGGPHEQFF
TGTGCCAGCAGTTTATATCCCCCAGCGGGAGGGCCCCATGAGCAGTTCTTC
>NA|TRBV10-3|16|TRBJ2-3|NA
CAISEDVGAGSNTQYF
TGTGCCATCAGTGAGGATGTGGGGGCAGGGTCAAATACGCAGTATTTT
>TRBD1|TRBV28|13|TRBJ1-2|NA
CASSDRGPYGYTF
TGTGCCAGCAGTGACAGGGGGCCCTATGGCTACACCTTC
>NA|TRBV7-9|17|TRBJ2-1|NA
CASSPPGVLDSHNEQFF
TGTGCCAGCAGCCCCCCGGGAGTTCTTGACAGCCACAATGAGCAGTTCTTC